The 16 T cell receptor beta chains presented below share a single source sample, sequenced in a study of blood T cell repertoires in COVID-19. Only in-frame clones appear in the TCRdb table, and some are missing; sequencing was by immunoSEQ multiplex PCR. The sample contains some 60,000 clones, 65% to 90% of which appear only once. The sequenced material came from peripheral blood. The source is a woman over 75 with active or convalescent COVID-19.

The genes are TRBV23-1 and TRBJ1-6; TRBD1 matches at 9 bases. TRBV23-1 falls under the ORF class, with uncertain function. Losses at the gene ends were 2 bases for V and 6 bases for J; bases not matched to a gene: 2. This CDR3 has 15 amino acids. CDR3: CASSQGGQGNSPLHF. The DNA of the CDR3 is TGCGCCAGCAGTCAAGGGGGACAGGGTAATTCACCCCTCCACTTT.

In its sample, this clone was seen once. V and J are TRBV25-1 and TRBJ1-1; 7 bases are a match to TRBD1. Trimming cost V 2 bases and J 4 bases; bases outside gene matches: 1. Per the germline V gene, CDR1 is MGHDK and CDR2 is SYGVNS. The CDR3 consists of 13 residues. CDR3 bases: TGTGCCAGCAGTGAACACAGGGGCACTGAAGCTTTCTTT. Translation gives CASSEHRGTEAFF.

This chain links TRBV18 with TRBJ2-1; TRBD2 agrees at 16 bases. Germline CDR1 KGHSH, CDR2 LQKENI. The J segment lost 0 bases and the V segment lost 1 base, leaving 3 bases of the junction unmatched. This CDR3 region has 19 residues. This CDR3 reads CASSPRGTSGGASYNEQFF. The CDR3 region has the DNA TGTGCCAGCTCACCACGTGGGACTAGCGGGGGGGCCTCCTACAATGAGCAGTTCTTC.

This clone is hyperexpanded within its sample. This rearrangement joins TRBV2 to TRBJ1-1; D not certain. V lost 3 bases and J 5 bases, leaving 10 bases between the germline ends. Germline CDR1 reads SNHLY; CDR2 reads FYNNEI. CDR3 length: 13 residues. The CDR3 bases are TGTGCCAGCAGTGACGGTTTTATGACTGAAGCTTTCTTT. This gives the protein CASSDGFMTEAFF.

DNA for the CDR3: TGTGCCAGCAGCCAAGGGACAGGGGTAAAAGAGACCCAGTACTTC. The encoded protein is CASSQGTGVKETQYF. V usage is TRBV3-1 (or the pseudogene TRBV3-2) and J usage is TRBJ2-5; 9 nucleotides align to TRBD1. With 1 base clipped from V and 3 bases from J, the junction kept 3 bases outside the gene matches. The CDR3 totals 15 residues. The germline V gene encodes CDR1 LGHDT and CDR2 YNNKEL (reference sequence).

The chain has TRBV10-3 and TRBJ2-7; 12 bases are a match to TRBD2. J was trimmed by 5 bases and V by 11 bases; bases with no gene match: 7. The CDR3 consists of 13 residues. Germline values: CDR1 ENHRY, CDR2 SYGVKD. CDR3 in DNA: TGTGCCTCGTCTCTAGCGGGGGGGAACGAGCAGTACTTC. Residues: CASSLAGGNEQYF.

The chain recombines TRBV5-1 with TRBJ1-1, with 7 bases lining up with TRBD1. The germline CDR1 and CDR2 sequences are SGHRS and YFSETQ. The CDR3 loop spans 13 amino acids. The J segment lost 1 base and the V segment lost 5 bases, leaving 2 bases of the junction unmatched. CDR3 protein: CASSRDRNTEAFF. As DNA, the CDR3 is TGCGCCAGCAGTAGGGACAGGAACACTGAAGCTTTCTTT.

V gene TRBV6-1 combines with J gene TRBJ1-6; possible D gene TRBD1, 5 bases. The V gene lost 0 bases and the J gene lost 3 bases, with 12 bases spanning the gap. Germline V CDR1 and CDR2: MNHNS, SASEGT. The CDR3 spans 17 residues. CDR3 DNA sequence: TGTGCCAGCAGTGAAGCGCGGGGGGGAAGCTATAATTCACCCCTCCACTTT. Translation: CASSEARGGSYNSPLHF.

The chain has TRBV19 and TRBJ1-1, with 7 bases fitting TRBD1. From germline, CDR1 is LNHDA and CDR2 SQIVND (reference sequence). V lost 10 bases, J lost 0 bases, and 5 bases stayed unmatched. There are 13 residues in the CDR3. The CDR3 here is CATEGQLNTEAFF. CDR3 in DNA: TGTGCCACCGAGGGACAGCTGAACACTGAAGCTTTCTTT.

This clone came up once. The chain carries TRBV18 and TRBJ1-1; D unclear. V lost 0 bases and J 1 base, leaving 6 bases between the germline ends. The CDR3 is 14 amino acids. Germline V gene sequence: CDR1 KGHSH, CDR2 LQKENI. CDR3 sequence reads: CASSPPSQNTEAFF. For the CDR3, the DNA is TGTGCCAGCTCACCACCTTCACAGAACACTGAAGCTTTCTTT.

The chain recombines TRBV3-1 (or the pseudogene TRBV3-2) with TRBJ2-1; 8 bases align to TRBD1. In germline, CDR1 is LGHDT, CDR2 YNNKEL (reference sequence). The length of the CDR3 is 16 residues. The J segment lost 8 bases and the V segment lost 1 base, leaving 10 bases of the junction unmatched. The CDR3: CASSQVTGAGRHEQFF. CDR3 nucleotides: TGTGCCAGCAGCCAAGTGACAGGGGCGGGCCGTCATGAGCAGTTCTTC.

This clone was seen once. The chain carries TRBV5-4 and TRBJ2-7; 8 bases line up with TRBD2. CDR3 size: 16 residues. Germline V gives CDR1 SGHNT, CDR2 YYREEE (reference sequence). The J segment lost 9 bases and the V segment lost 0 bases, leaving 14 bases of the junction unmatched. The chain's CDR3 is CASSLASGGRPTGQYF. Written as DNA, the CDR3 is TGTGCCAGCAGCTTGGCCAGCGGGGGCCGACCTACGGGGCAGTACTTC.

The J gene is TRBJ1-1, the V gene TRBV7-2; D is perhaps TRBD1 (5 bases). From germline, CDR1 is SGHTA and CDR2 FQGNSA. The CDR3 contains 11 residues. Trimming took 6 bases from V and 4 from J, leaving 6 bases between them. The CDR3 loop reads CASRGGTEAFF. The CDR3 DNA is TGTGCCAGCAGGGGGGGCACTGAAGCTTTCTTT.

The genes are TRBV5-6 and TRBJ1-5, with 9 bases matching TRBD1. Germline assignment: CDR1 SGHDT and CDR2 YYEEEE. The CDR3 has 15 amino acids. With 5 bases clipped from V and 4 bases from J, the junction kept 7 bases outside the gene matches. Written as DNA, the CDR3 is TGTGCCAGCAGGTCACAGGGGGCGCGTAATCAGCCCCAGCATTTT. Translated: CASRSQGARNQPQHF.

The CDR3 protein is CASSQGRTGRAFF. CDR3 bases: TGTGCCAGCAGCCAAGGCCGAACGGGGAGAGCTTTCTTT. The chain employs TRBV3-1 (or the pseudogene TRBV3-2) and TRBJ1-1; D is uncertain. This CDR3 has 13 amino acids. The germline V gene has CDR1 LGHDT and CDR2 YNNKEL (reference sequence). The ends were cut back, 1 base at V and 10 bases at J, with 13 bases in the middle.

The V and J genes are TRBV21-1 and TRBJ2-5; the D call in the table, TRBD2, was not verified against the DNA. TRBV21-1 is a pseudogene. The CDR3 loop spans 17 amino acids. Here the CDR3 DNA reads TGTGCCAGCAGCAAAAGTCTGCTAGCGGGGAAGCAAGAGACCCAGTACTTC. Protein product: CASSKSLLAGKQETQYF.